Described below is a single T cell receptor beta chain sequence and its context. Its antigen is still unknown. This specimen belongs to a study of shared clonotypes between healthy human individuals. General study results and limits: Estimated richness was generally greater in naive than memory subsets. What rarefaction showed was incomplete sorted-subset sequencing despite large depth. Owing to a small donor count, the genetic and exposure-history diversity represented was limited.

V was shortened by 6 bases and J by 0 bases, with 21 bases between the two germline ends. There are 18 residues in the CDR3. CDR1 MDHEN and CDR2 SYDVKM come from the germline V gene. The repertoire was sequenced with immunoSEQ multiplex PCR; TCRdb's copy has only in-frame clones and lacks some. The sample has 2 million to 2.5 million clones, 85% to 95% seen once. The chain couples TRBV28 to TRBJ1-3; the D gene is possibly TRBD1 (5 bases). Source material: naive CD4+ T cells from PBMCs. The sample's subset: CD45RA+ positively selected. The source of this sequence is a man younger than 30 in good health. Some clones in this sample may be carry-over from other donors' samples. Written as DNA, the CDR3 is TGTGCCAGCAGCGTAGGGTCCCCAGGGCTCCACTCTGGAAACACCATATATTTT. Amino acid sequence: CASSVGSPGLHSGNTIYF.